This T cell receptor beta chain was recorded in a study of T cells expressing NK-cell markers. Study-level findings and limits: There were a few donors in whom these clonotypes also led the CD3+CD56-NKG2C+ fraction. Expanded clones of NKG2C+ T cells had an unclear HCMV specificity.

The CDR3 contains 14 residues. Worth noting for this clonotype: The antigen remains undetermined.

cDNA encoding TCR beta was synthesized via 5'RACE template switching incorporating UMIs. TCRdb re-called the 5' RACE reads; one entry per CDR3 protein, DNA not given. Its table lists about 7,200 distinct CDR3 sequences. The TCR was taken from a man aged 18-69 years in good health. V usage is TRBV12-3 or TRBV12-4 and J usage is TRBJ2-5; absent DNA, TCRdb's TRBD2 call cannot be checked. Sequencing was done on a sample of blood T cells: a sorted CD56 or NKG2C T cell subset, CD4+ or CD8+ T cells, or bulk PBMC T cells (not recorded which). The CDR3 protein is CASSPSGVGETQYF.